The 27 T cell receptor beta chains listed next were all sequenced from one sample in a study of cytomegalovirus exposure and HLA in healthy donors. The PCR employed 60 Vbeta primers together with 13 Jbeta primers. Sequenced by immunoSEQ multiplex PCR; TCRdb stores in-frame clones only, minus some. Of under 130,000 clones in the sample, approximately 80% were seen once. Specimen: PBMCs. These receptors all stem from a man aged 30 to 39 in good health and CMV-seronegative.

V gene TRBV30 combines with J gene TRBJ1-1; D uncertain. The CDR3 is 16 amino acids. V dropped 5 bases and J dropped 3 bases, with 22 bases sitting between them. CDR1 is GTSNPN and CDR2 is SVGIG in the germline V gene (reference sequence). Here the CDR3 DNA reads TGTGCCTGGGTCTCCCGACTACTCCTTGTGGACACTGAAGCTTTCTTT. Translated, it gives CAWVSRLLLVDTEAFF. The full variable domain, with the rest looked up from reference TRBV30 and TRBJ1-1, is SQTIHQWPATLVQPVGSPLSLECTVEGTSNPNLYWYRQAAGRGLQLLFYSVGIGQISSEVPQNLSASRPQDRQFILSSKKLLLSDSGFYLCAWVSRLLLVDTEAFFGQGTRLTVV.

This clone was counted once. V and J are TRBV18 and TRBJ1-2; TRBD1 matches at 8 bases. The CDR3 has 14 amino acids. The junction had 3 bases not matched to a gene; V was cut back by 2 bases and J by 4 bases. Germline CDR1 KGHSH, CDR2 LQKENI. CDR3 DNA: TGTGCCAGCTCACCAAGGGGACAGGCCTATGGCTACACCTTC. This sequence encodes CASSPRGQAYGYTF.

V gene TRBV19 combines with J gene TRBJ2-3; 10 bases agree with TRBD2. With V trimmed by 7 bases and J by 5 bases, 9 bases remained unmatched. Germline V lookup: CDR1 LNHDA, CDR2 SQIVND (reference sequence). The CDR3 runs to 15 residues. The DNA for the CDR3 is TGTGCCAGTAACTTAGCGGGGGGCCAAGGAGATACGCAGTATTTT. Translated, it gives CASNLAGGQGDTQYF. Supplemented by reference TRBV19 and TRBJ2-3, the full variable domain reads DGGITQSPKYLFRKEGQNVTLSCEQNLNHDAMYWYRQDPGQGLRLIYYSQIVNDFQKGDIAEGYSVSREKKESFPLTVTSAQKNPTAFYLCASNLAGGQGDTQYFGPGTRLTVL.

This clone came up once. The chain uses TRBV4-1 and TRBJ1-5; D unclear. The length of the CDR3 is 15 residues. V was trimmed by 1 base and J by 2 bases, leaving 9 bases between them. The germline V gene has CDR1 MGHRA and CDR2 YSYEKL. As DNA, the CDR3 is TGCGCCAGCAGCCAAGTCAACGGAGGCAATCAGCCCCAGCATTTT. Residues: CASSQVNGGNQPQHF.

This sequence joins TRBV6-6 and TRBJ2-1; tentatively, D is TRBD1 (6 bases). CDR1 is MNHNY and CDR2 is SVGAGI in the germline V gene (reference sequence). The length of the CDR3 is 12 residues. With 8 bases removed from V and 5 bases from J, the gap between germline ends came to 10 bases. The CDR3 protein is CASCQGNNEQFF. CDR3 nucleotide sequence: TGTGCCAGCTGTCAGGGGAACAATGAGCAGTTCTTC.

The chain links TRBV11-2 to TRBJ1-1; D is possibly TRBD1 (5 bases). V lost 0 bases and J lost 4, with 12 bases in between. Per germline, CDR1 SGHAT and CDR2 FQNNGV. The CDR3 has 15 amino acids. Here the CDR3 reads CASSLDQRGGTEAFF. The CDR3 coding sequence is TGTGCCAGCAGCTTAGATCAGAGGGGAGGCACTGAAGCTTTCTTT.

The chain employs TRBV5-1 and TRBJ1-2, with 10 bases that match TRBD1. With V trimmed by 0 bases and J by 6 bases, 5 bases remained unmatched. The CDR3 length is 15 residues. CDR1 and CDR2 from the germline V gene are SGHRS and YFSETQ. The CDR3: CASSLGQGALDGYTF. In nucleotides, the CDR3 is TGCGCCAGCAGCTTGGGACAGGGGGCCTTGGATGGCTACACCTTC.

Remarks on this clone: The CDR3 does not close with the conserved phenylalanine or tryptophan, likely indicating a read error. The rearrangement uses TRBV19 and TRBJ2-7; 12 bases are a match to TRBD2. CDR1 LNHDA and CDR2 SQIVND come from the germline V gene (reference sequence). The CDR3 is 15 residues long. The trim removed 6 bases at V and 2 bases at J, leaving 5 bases unmatched. Written as DNA, the CDR3 is TGTGCCAGTAGGGTCACTAGCGGGGGGACCTACGAGCAGTACCTC. This encodes CASRVTSGGTYEQYL.

The V call is TRBV5-1, the J call TRBJ1-1; 10 nucleotides match TRBD1. This CDR3 region has 16 residues. With 4 bases clipped from V and 1 base from J, the junction kept 7 bases outside the gene matches. Germline V gives CDR1 SGHRS, CDR2 YFSETQ. CDR3 DNA: TGCGCCAGCAGCACTCAGGGACAGGGGCAGAACACTGAAGCTTTCTTT. Translation gives CASSTQGQGQNTEAFF.

The chain has TRBV6-5 and TRBJ2-2, with 7 bases fitting TRBD1. With 2 bases clipped from V and 5 bases from J, the junction kept 8 bases outside the gene matches. The germline CDR1 and CDR2 sequences are MNHEY and SVGAGI. The CDR3 spans 16 residues. Written as DNA, the CDR3 is TGTGCCAGCAGTTACCCCACAGGGGTTCGAACCGGGGAGCTGTTTTTT. This gives the protein CASSYPTGVRTGELFF.

The gene calls are TRBV6-5 and TRBJ1-2, with no clear D. V gave up 2 bases and J gave up 4 bases, with 5 bases separating them. CDR1 and CDR2 (germline): MNHEY, SVGAGI. The CDR3 consists of 12 residues. CDR3 region: CASSYNSYGYTF. The CDR3 DNA follows: TGTGCCAGCAGTTACAACAGCTATGGCTACACCTTC.

The V and J genes are TRBV6-4 and TRBJ2-1, with 11 positions matching TRBD2. This CDR3 has 15 residues. V shed 0 bases and J 7 bases; nucleotides not matched to a gene: 2. Germline V gives CDR1 MRHNA, CDR2 SNTAGT. CDR3: CASSDSVAGGNEQFF. CDR3 DNA sequence: TGTGCCAGCAGTGACTCGGTAGCGGGGGGGAATGAGCAGTTCTTC.

V and J are TRBV25-1 and TRBJ2-2, with D possibly TRBD2 on 6 matching bases. Germline V lookup: CDR1 MGHDK, CDR2 SYGVNS. V was trimmed by 6 bases and J by 0 bases, leaving 14 bases between them. This CDR3 is 16 amino acids long. CDR3: CASSMGGFANTGELFF. CDR3 in DNA: TGTGCCAGCAGCATGGGGGGATTCGCGAACACCGGGGAGCTGTTTTTT.

The rearrangement uses TRBV6-5 and TRBJ2-1; possible D gene TRBD2, 6 bases. The CDR3 sequence is 14 residues long. V lost 0 bases and J 13 bases, leaving 16 bases between the germline ends. The germline CDR1 and CDR2 sequences are MNHEY and SVGAGI. This CDR3 reads CASSYSIGGGSQFF. In nucleotides, the CDR3 is TGTGCCAGCAGTTACTCGATAGGTGGGGGGAGTCAGTTCTTC.

The J gene is TRBJ2-7, the V gene TRBV5-4; 8 bases align to TRBD1. Germline V gene lookup returns CDR1 SGHNT and CDR2 YYREEE (reference sequence). CDR3 length equals 13 residues. The V segment lost 3 bases and the J segment 6 bases; nucleotides outside the gene matches: 5. The CDR3 DNA reads TGTGCCAGCAGCTCCGACAGGGGAGGCGAGCAGTACTTC. This encodes CASSSDRGGEQYF.

This chain connects TRBV9 to TRBJ2-1, with TRBD2 identical over 10 bases. J lost 6 bases, V lost 8 bases, and 8 bases had no gene match. This CDR3 contains 14 residues. Germline V lookup: CDR1 SGDLS, CDR2 YYNGEE. DNA for the CDR3: TGTGCCAGTACGTCTAGCGGGAGCTCCAATGAGCAGTTCTTC. As protein: CASTSSGSSNEQFF.

The chain employs TRBV5-4 and TRBJ1-2; no clear D. Germline values: CDR1 SGHNT, CDR2 YYREEE (reference sequence). The CDR3 runs 13 residues. Trimming pared 2 bases from V and 8 bases from J, leaving 13 bases between. DNA of the CDR3: TGTGCCAGCAGCTTCAGAGGTCCTATGGGCTACACCTTC. It codes for CASSFRGPMGYTF. Using reference TRBV5-4 and TRBJ1-2 for the parts outside the CDR3, the full variable domain is ETGVTQSPTHLIKTRGQQVTLRCSSQSGHNTVSWYQQALGQGPQFIFQYYREEENGRGNFPPRFSGLQFPNYSSELNVNALELDDSALYLCASSFRGPMGYTFGSGTRLTVV.

The rearrangement joins TRBV2 to TRBJ2-3, with 7 bases lining up with TRBD1. The CDR3 totals 14 residues. Germline trimming cut 6 bases from V and 0 bases from J; bases unmatched to any gene: 3. Per germline, CDR1 SNHLY and CDR2 FYNNEI. The CDR3 reads CASRLTGSTDTQYF. CDR3 nucleotide sequence: TGTGCCAGCAGGTTGACAGGGAGCACAGATACGCAGTATTTT.

The chain carries TRBV10-2 and TRBJ2-5; 9 bases map to TRBD1. Germline CDR1 and CDR2: WSHSY and SAAADI. This CDR3 is 13 amino acids long. With 3 bases clipped from V and 7 bases from J, the junction kept 3 bases outside the gene matches. The CDR3 nucleotides read TGCGCCAGCAGTGAACAGGGGGCCGGGACCCAGTACTTC. Translated: CASSEQGAGTQYF.

This clone was seen once. This sequence joins TRBV5-1 and TRBJ2-7; 11 positions match TRBD2. This CDR3 has 17 amino acids. J lost 0 bases, V lost 4 bases, and 9 bases had no gene match. CDR1 and CDR2 from the germline V gene are SGHRS and YFSETQ. The CDR3 here is CASSQNPSGGSSYEQYF. The CDR3 DNA reads TGCGCCAGCAGCCAAAACCCTAGCGGGGGGAGCTCCTACGAGCAGTACTTC.

The chain joins TRBV10-3 to TRBJ2-7; perhaps TRBD1 as D (6 bases). CDR3 length equals 16 residues. V lost 7 bases, J lost 4 bases, and 23 bases lay in between. The germline V gene encodes CDR1 ENHRY and CDR2 SYGVKD. The CDR3 bases are TGTGCCATCACAGTGGGTTCCCCAGGGGCAGGTTACGAGCAGTACTTC. Its protein is CAITVGSPGAGYEQYF.

The chain couples TRBV28 to TRBJ2-1; 10 bases are shared with TRBD2. This CDR3 spans 12 amino acids. The germline CDR1 and CDR2 sequences are MDHEN and SYDVKM. J was trimmed by 8 bases and V by 7 bases; bases with no gene match: 2. DNA for the CDR3: TGTGCCAGCACCGGACTAGCGGATGAGCAGTTCTTC. This sequence encodes CASTGLADEQFF.

The rearrangement uses TRBV10-2 and TRBJ2-5; 14 bases line up with TRBD2. The ends lost 6 bases at V and 3 bases at J; junction bases unmatched: 9. Germline-derived CDR1 and CDR2 are WSHSY and SAAADI. The CDR3 contains 17 residues. The CDR3 region has the DNA TGCGCCAGCAGCGAGACTAGCGGGAGGGGAAGTAAAGAGACCCAGTACTTC. Protein product: CASSETSGRGSKETQYF.

The chain has TRBV19 and TRBJ1-4; TRBD1 aligns across 8 bases. The germline gives CDR1 LNHDA, CDR2 SQIVND (reference sequence). V lost 4 bases and J lost 7; bases outside the gene matches: 8. The CDR3 consists of 15 residues. CDR3 bases: TGTGCCAGTAGTACGTGGACAGGGCTAGGTGAAAAACTGTTTTTT. It translates to CASSTWTGLGEKLFF. Combining the CDR3 with reference TRBV19 and TRBJ1-4 gives the whole variable domain DGGITQSPKYLFRKEGQNVTLSCEQNLNHDAMYWYRQDPGQGLRLIYYSQIVNDFQKGDIAEGYSVSREKKESFPLTVTSAQKNPTAFYLCASSTWTGLGEKLFFGSGTQLSVL.

The V gene is TRBV7-9, the J gene TRBJ2-2, with 9 bases aligning to TRBD1. The CDR3 extends over 16 amino acids. V lost 4 bases to trimming and J lost 5 bases; unmatched junction nucleotides: 8. CDR1 and CDR2 (germline): SEHNR, FQNEAQ (reference sequence). The DNA for the CDR3 is TGTGCCAGCAGCTGGAAACAGGGGGCGCCTACCGGGGAGCTGTTTTTT. Its protein is CASSWKQGAPTGELFF.

This chain links TRBV6-5 with TRBJ1-1; the D gene is possibly TRBD1 (5 bases). The germline V gene encodes CDR1 MNHEY and CDR2 SVGAGI. This CDR3 region has 14 residues. Trimming shortened V by 0 bases and J by 5 bases, and 10 bases separated the two germline ends. CDR3 DNA: TGTGCCAGCAGTTACTCAGCAGGGTGGACTGAAGCTTTCTTT. As protein: CASSYSAGWTEAFF.

The chain combines TRBV19 with TRBJ1-1, with 7 bases fitting TRBD1. Germline V lookup: CDR1 LNHDA, CDR2 SQIVND (reference sequence). The CDR3 has 16 amino acids. The ends lost 7 bases at V and 7 bases at J; junction bases unmatched: 18. CDR3 in amino acids: CASNETGPFWEGEAFF. The DNA for the CDR3 is TGTGCCAGTAACGAGACAGGGCCCTTTTGGGAAGGTGAAGCTTTCTTT.